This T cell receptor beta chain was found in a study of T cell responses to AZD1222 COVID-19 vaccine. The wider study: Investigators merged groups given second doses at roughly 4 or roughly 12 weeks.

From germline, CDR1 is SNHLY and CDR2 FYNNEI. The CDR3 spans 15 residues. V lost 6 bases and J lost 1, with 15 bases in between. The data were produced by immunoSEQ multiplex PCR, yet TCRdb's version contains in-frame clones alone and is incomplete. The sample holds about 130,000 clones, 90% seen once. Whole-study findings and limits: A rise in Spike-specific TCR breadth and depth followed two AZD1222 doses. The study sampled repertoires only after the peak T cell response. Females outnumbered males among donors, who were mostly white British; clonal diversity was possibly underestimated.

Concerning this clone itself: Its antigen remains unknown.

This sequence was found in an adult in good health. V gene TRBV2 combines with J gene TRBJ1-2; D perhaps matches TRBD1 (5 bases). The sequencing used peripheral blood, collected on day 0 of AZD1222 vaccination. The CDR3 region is CASRNRDEDNYGYTF. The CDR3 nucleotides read TGTGCCAGCAGAAACCGGGACGAAGATAACTATGGCTACACCTTC.